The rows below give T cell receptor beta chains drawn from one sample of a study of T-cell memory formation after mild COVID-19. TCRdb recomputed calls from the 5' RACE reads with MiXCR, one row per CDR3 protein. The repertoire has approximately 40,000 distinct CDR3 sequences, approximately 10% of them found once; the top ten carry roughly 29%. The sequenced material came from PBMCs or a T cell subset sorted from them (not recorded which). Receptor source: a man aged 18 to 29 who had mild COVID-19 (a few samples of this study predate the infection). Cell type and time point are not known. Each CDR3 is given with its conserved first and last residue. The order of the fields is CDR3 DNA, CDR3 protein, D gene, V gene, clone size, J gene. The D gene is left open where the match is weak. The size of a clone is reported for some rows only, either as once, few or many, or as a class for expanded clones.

TGCAGTGCTAGAGCCTACCCTAGCGGGGGCTGGGAGACCCAGTACTTC	CSARAYPSGGWETQYF	TRBD2	TRBV20-1	many	TRBJ2-5
TGTGCCAGCAGCTTAGTCGGCGGGGGGGCCGGCAATGAGCAGTTCTTC	CASSLVGGGAGNEQFF	TRBD2	TRBV11-3	many	TRBJ2-1
TGTGCCAGCAGCCCAGAGCCCGGGGGAGCTTCACCCCTCCACTTT	CASSPEPGGASPLHF	NA	TRBV28	many	TRBJ1-6
TGTGCCAGCAGTGAATCCGCGGGGGGCCAAGAGACCCAGTACTTC	CASSESAGGQETQYF	TRBD2	TRBV6-1	many	TRBJ2-5
TGCGCCAGCAGCCGCCGGGTAGGGGATGGCTACACCTTC	CASSRRVGDGYTF	NA	TRBV5-1	many	TRBJ1-2
TGTGCCAGCAGGGGGGAGGGGACAGCCTCCTACGAGCAGTACTTC	CASRGEGTASYEQYF	NA	TRBV2	many	TRBJ2-7
TGCGCCAGCAGCCACCCCGGGACCCACGAGCAGTACTTC	CASSHPGTHEQYF	NA	TRBV4-1	NA	TRBJ2-7
TGCAGTGCCTTACCTACAGGGGGGCTTCGAAATGAGCAGTTCTTC	CSALPTGGLRNEQFF	TRBD1	TRBV20-1	many	TRBJ2-1
TGTGCCAGCAGCTTAGGGGGTGGGGCCAACGTCCTGACTTTC	CASSLGGGANVLTF	NA	TRBV7-6	NA	TRBJ2-6
TGTGCCAGCAGTACGGGACTAGCGGACACCGGGGAGCTGTTTTTT	CASSTGLADTGELFF	TRBD2	TRBV6-2/TRBV6-3	medium-sized	TRBJ2-2
TGTGCCATCCAGGGGGCCCATCAGCCCCAGCATTTT	CAIQGAHQPQHF	TRBD1	TRBV6-2/TRBV6-3	many	TRBJ1-5
TGTGCCAGTAGTTCCTATGGCAATCAGCCCCAGCATTTT	CASSSYGNQPQHF	NA	TRBV19	NA	TRBJ1-5
TGTGCCAGCAGCGGGGGACTAGCGGGTCGCTTCTACGAGCAGTACTTC	CASSGGLAGRFYEQYF	TRBD2	TRBV5-6	few	TRBJ2-7
TGTGCCAGCAGCCGGGCGGCACCTAGTGGCTACACCTTC	CASSRAAPSGYTF	NA	TRBV28	many	TRBJ1-2
TGTGCCAGCAGCCCATGGCGGGGGCCAAACTACGAGCAGTACTTC	CASSPWRGPNYEQYF	NA	TRBV7-6	many	TRBJ2-7
TGTGCCAGCAGCTCAGATGGGGGTGGTGGAAACACCATATATTTT	CASSSDGGGGNTIYF	NA	TRBV7-2	many	TRBJ1-3